Following are 22 T cell receptor beta chains from one sample sequenced in a study of cytomegalovirus exposure and HLA in healthy donors. PCR was performed using 60 Vbeta and 13 Jbeta primers. The table came from immunoSEQ multiplex PCR; TCRdb's copy has only in-frame clones and leaves some out. This sample's clone table lists approximately 46,000 clones. Sequencing input: PBMCs. The receptor set was obtained from a male donor in good health and CMV-seronegative.

The CDR3 DNA reads as TGTGCCAGCAACATACTAGGAGGCGGCGAGACCCAGTACTTC. It codes for CASNILGGGETQYF. The V and J genes are TRBV7-2 and TRBJ2-5, with D possibly TRBD2 on 5 matching bases. V lost 7 bases to trimming and J lost 5 bases, with 17 bases between them. Per the germline V gene, CDR1 is SGHTA and CDR2 is FQGNSA. The CDR3 extends over 14 amino acids.

The chain combines TRBV9 with TRBJ2-1; the match to TRBD2 covers 7 bases. In germline, CDR1 is SGDLS, CDR2 YYNGEE. The CDR3 has 14 residues. With V trimmed by 0 bases and J by 9 bases, 6 bases remained unmatched. The CDR3 protein is CASSVALASGEQFF. DNA for the CDR3: TGTGCCAGCAGCGTAGCTCTGGCTAGCGGTGAGCAGTTCTTC. Full variable domain (missing parts from reference TRBV9 and TRBJ2-1): DSGVTQTPKHLITATGQRVTLRCSPRSGDLSVYWYQQSLDQGLQFLIQYYNGEERAKGNILERFSAQQFPDLHSELNLSSLELGDSALYFCASSVALASGEQFFGPGTRLTVL.

The genes are TRBV27 and TRBJ2-3, with a weak D call TRBD1 (5 bases). With 6 bases removed from V and 0 bases from J, the gap between germline ends came to 10 bases. CDR3 size: 14 residues. Looked up from germline, CDR1 is MNHEY and CDR2 is SMNVEV (reference sequence). The CDR3 DNA is TGTGCCAGCAGATTTGGGGCGAGCACAGATACGCAGTATTTT. Amino acids: CASRFGASTDTQYF.

The rearrangement joins TRBV7-8 to TRBJ1-2; D gene uncertain. Germline V gene lookup returns CDR1 SGHVS and CDR2 FQNEAQ. Trimming shortened V by 0 bases and J by 5 bases, and 13 bases separated the two germline ends. The CDR3 has 15 amino acids. CDR3 sequence reads: CASSLAQEGSYGYTF. The CDR3 region has the DNA TGTGCCAGCAGCTTAGCGCAGGAGGGTTCTTATGGCTACACCTTC.

The V gene is TRBV6-1, the J gene TRBJ1-6, with D uncertain. Trimming stripped 5 bases from V and 4 bases from J, with 9 bases between. CDR3 length: 14 residues. Germline loops: CDR1 MNHNS, CDR2 SASEGT. The CDR3 loop reads CASSSGLYNSPLHF. CDR3 DNA sequence: TGTGCCAGCAGTTCCGGACTGTATAATTCACCCCTCCACTTT.

The J gene is TRBJ2-3, the V gene TRBV7-9, with a possible D match to TRBD2 (6 bases). This CDR3 has 15 amino acids. Germline-derived CDR1 and CDR2 are SEHNR and FQNEAQ (reference sequence). The ends were cut back, 2 bases at V and 0 bases at J, with 9 bases in the middle. CDR3 amino acids: CASSLSGTSTDTQYF. The DNA of the CDR3 is TGTGCCAGCAGCTTATCGGGGACTAGCACAGATACGCAGTATTTT.

The J gene is TRBJ1-3, the V gene TRBV2; D gene uncertain. Germline V lookup: CDR1 SNHLY, CDR2 FYNNEI. The CDR3 totals 14 residues. V lost 3 bases, J lost 0 bases, and 6 bases lay in between. The CDR3 nucleotides are TGTGCCAGCAGTGAGCTAACCTCTGGAAACACCATATATTTT. It translates to CASSELTSGNTIYF. The full variable domain, its missing parts supplied by reference TRBV2 and TRBJ1-3, is EPEVTQTPSHQVTQMGQEVILRCVPISNHLYFYWYRQILGQKVEFLVSFYNNEISEKSEIFDDQFSVERPDGSNFTLKIRSTKLEDSAMYFCASSELTSGNTIYFGEGSWLTVV.

The rearrangement links TRBV5-1 to TRBJ1-1, with TRBD1 as a possible D gene (6 bases). Germline V gene lookup returns CDR1 SGHRS and CDR2 YFSETQ. V was cut by 3 bases and J by 4 bases, with 13 bases left in between. The CDR3 is 14 residues long. The CDR3 loop is CASSSRGAGTEAFF. CDR3 nucleotides: TGCGCCAGCAGCTCGCGGGGGGCCGGCACTGAAGCTTTCTTT.

The chain employs TRBV28 and TRBJ1-3; unclear D gene. V lost 0 bases to trimming and J lost 0 bases, with 9 bases between them. This CDR3 comprises 16 residues. Germline CDR1 is MDHEN and CDR2 is SYDVKM. DNA for the CDR3: TGTGCCAGCAGTTTATGGTCCCAGGCCTCTGGAAACACCATATATTTT. Protein sequence: CASSLWSQASGNTIYF.

The chain recombines TRBV5-8 with TRBJ1-1; TRBD1 matches at 10 bases. The CDR3 spans 14 residues. Germline V gene sequence: CDR1 SGHTS, CDR2 YDEGEE. The trim removed 5 bases at V and 8 bases at J, leaving 9 bases unmatched. CDR3 sequence: CASRWGWGQGEAFF. The DNA of the CDR3 is TGTGCCAGCAGGTGGGGATGGGGACAGGGGGAAGCTTTCTTT.

The J gene is TRBJ1-2, the V gene TRBV14; 7 nucleotides match TRBD1. The J segment lost 4 bases and the V segment lost 4 bases, leaving 9 bases of the junction unmatched. Germline CDR1 reads SGHDN; CDR2 reads FVKESK. CDR3 length equals 15 residues. The CDR3: CASSPTRGSVYGYTF. The CDR3 nucleotides are TGTGCCAGCAGCCCTACCAGGGGGTCGGTCTATGGCTACACCTTC.

The chain employs TRBV2 and TRBJ2-3, with TRBD2 matching over 8 bases. Germline trimming cut 5 bases from V and 3 bases from J; bases unmatched to any gene: 10. The CDR3 extends over 16 amino acids. Per the germline V gene, CDR1 is SNHLY and CDR2 is FYNNEI. The CDR3 sequence is CASSLKAGVRTDTQYF. CDR3 bases: TGTGCCAGCAGTTTGAAAGCGGGAGTTCGAACAGATACGCAGTATTTT.

J is TRBJ2-7 and V is TRBV5-6; D gene unclear. V was pared by 0 bases and J by 2 bases, with 9 bases between. The V gene's germline CDR1 is SGHDT and CDR2 YYEEEE. CDR3 size: 14 residues. The CDR3 nucleotides are TGTGCCAGCAGCTTGGCAGGAACCCCCTACGAGCAGTACTTC. Translated, it gives CASSLAGTPYEQYF.

CDR3 nucleotide sequence: TGTGCCAGCAGGGGAAGGGGTAATGAAAAACTGTTTTTT. Amino acids: CASRGRGNEKLFF. This sequence joins TRBV5-6 and TRBJ1-4, with a weak D call TRBD1 (5 bases). Germline lookup yields CDR1 SGHDT and CDR2 YYEEEE. V was shortened by 5 bases and J by 4 bases, with 9 bases between the two germline ends. This CDR3 has 13 residues.

The rearrangement uses TRBV7-9 and TRBJ1-4, with D hard to call. This CDR3 has 14 amino acids. Trimming cost V 4 bases and J 6 bases, with 12 bases left between them. The germline CDR1 and CDR2 sequences are SEHNR and FQNEAQ (reference sequence). For the CDR3, the DNA is TGTGCCAGCAGCTCCGGGAGAGTGGATGAAAAACTGTTTTTT. This translates into CASSSGRVDEKLFF. The full variable domain, rest sourced from reference TRBV7-9 and TRBJ1-4, is DTGVSQNPRHKITKRGQNVTFRCDPISEHNRLYWYRQTLGQGPEFLTYFQNEAQLEKSRLLSDRFSAERPKGSFSTLEIQRTEQGDSAMYLCASSSGRVDEKLFFGSGTQLSVL.

The chain employs TRBV30 and TRBJ2-7; 8 bases map to TRBD1. V was clipped by 2 bases and J by 6 bases; unmatched bases: 6. The length of the CDR3 is 13 residues. Germline V lookup: CDR1 GTSNPN, CDR2 SVGIG (reference sequence). The CDR3 here is CAWSRDRQGEQYF. DNA of the CDR3: TGTGCCTGGAGTCGGGACAGGCAGGGCGAGCAGTACTTC.

The V call is TRBV11-2, the J call TRBJ2-7; TRBD2 agrees at 8 bases. Per the germline V gene, CDR1 is SGHAT and CDR2 is FQNNGV. The V and J ends lost 5 bases and 4 bases, in that order; junction bases with no gene match: 13. The CDR3 covers 16 residues. Here the CDR3 reads CASSARGGADPYEQYF. CDR3 bases: TGTGCCAGCAGCGCACGGGGGGGGGCGGACCCGTACGAGCAGTACTTC.

The chain combines TRBV19 with TRBJ2-1; 10 nucleotides match TRBD2. Trimming cost V 9 bases and J 1 base; bases outside gene matches: 6. There are 15 residues in the CDR3. The germline V gene encodes CDR1 LNHDA and CDR2 SQIVND (reference sequence). The CDR3 reads CASQQLAGSYNEQFF. In DNA, the CDR3 is TGTGCCAGCCAACAACTAGCGGGGTCCTACAATGAGCAGTTCTTC.

The J gene is TRBJ1-2, the V gene TRBV19, with D perhaps matching TRBD1 (6 bases). The V gene's germline CDR1 is LNHDA and CDR2 SQIVND (reference sequence). V gave up 9 bases and J gave up 0 bases, with 11 bases separating them. The length of the CDR3 is 13 residues. The CDR3 region has the DNA TGTGCCAGCGGAGACAGGACTAACTATGGCTACACCTTC. Residues: CASGDRTNYGYTF.

The chain is built from TRBV14 and TRBJ2-1, with D tentatively TRBD2 (5 bases). CDR1 SGHDN and CDR2 FVKESK come from the germline V gene. CDR3 length: 16 residues. V lost 0 bases, J lost 5 bases, and 14 bases lay in between. The CDR3 DNA sequence: TGTGCCAGCAGCCAAGATTGGGGAGAGATCGACAATGAGCAGTTCTTC. Its protein product is CASSQDWGEIDNEQFF.

V and J are TRBV4-1 and TRBJ1-1, with 7 positions matching TRBD1. Unmatched junction bases numbered 7, after V lost 2 bases and J lost 7 bases. The CDR3 runs to 14 residues. Germline V gene lookup returns CDR1 MGHRA and CDR2 YSYEKL. This CDR3 reads CASSQSRGQGEAFF. The CDR3 DNA is TGCGCCAGCAGCCAATCTAGGGGGCAGGGTGAAGCTTTCTTT.

Worth noting for this clone: This sample includes further DNA sequences coding for the same CDR3. The chain uses TRBV11-3 and TRBJ1-1; no definite D call. V lost 1 base and J lost 2, with 5 bases in between. The CDR3 covers 13 residues. The germline CDR1 and CDR2 sequences are SGHNT and YENEEA. The CDR3 DNA follows: TGTGCCAGCAGCTTAGGAGCCAACACTGAAGCTTTCTTT. This sequence encodes CASSLGANTEAFF.